A selection of T cell receptor beta chains follows, all from one sample in a study of T cell responses to AZD1222 COVID-19 vaccine. Assay: immunoSEQ multiplex PCR; the TCRdb copy retains only in-frame clones and omits some. The sample consists of around 150,000 clones, roughly 92% of them appearing once. The sequencing used peripheral blood, collected on day 0 of AZD1222 vaccination. All receptors come from an adult in good health. Both conserved end residues are part of each CDR3. Fields, in order: CDR3 protein, CDR3 DNA, D gene, clone size, J gene, V gene. The D gene is left open where the match is weak. Clone size is not always given. Where it is, it says once, few, many or a class for expanded clones.

CDR3aa: CASSYSSQGRETQYF; CDR3nt: TGTGCCAGCAGTTACTCGAGTCAGGGGAGGGAGACCCAGTACTTC; d_gene: .; abundance: .; j_gene: TRBJ2-5; v_gene: TRBV6-5
CDR3aa: CASSQGAKLFF; CDR3nt: TGTGCCAGCAGCCAAGGAGCAAAACTGTTTTTT; d_gene: .; abundance: .; j_gene: TRBJ1-4; v_gene: TRBV3-1/TRBV3-2
CDR3aa: CASTLGRSYYGYTF; CDR3nt: TGTGCCAGCACATTAGGACGATCCTACTATGGCTACACCTTC; d_gene: .; abundance: .; j_gene: TRBJ1-2; v_gene: TRBV2
CDR3aa: CASSLLANTGELFF; CDR3nt: TGTGCCAGCAGCCTTCTAGCTAACACCGGGGAGCTGTTTTTT; d_gene: .; abundance: .; j_gene: TRBJ2-2; v_gene: TRBV2
CDR3aa: CASSSRQHSYEQYF; CDR3nt: TGTGCCAGCAGCTCACGACAGCACTCCTACGAGCAGTACTTC; d_gene: .; abundance: .; j_gene: TRBJ2-7; v_gene: TRBV7-6
CDR3aa: CASSYSSLAQETQYF; CDR3nt: TGTGCCAGCAGTTACTCATCGCTGGCCCAAGAGACCCAGTACTTC; d_gene: .; abundance: .; j_gene: TRBJ2-5; v_gene: TRBV6-2/TRBV6-3
CDR3aa: CASLRGFSSYNEQFF; CDR3nt: TGTGCCAGCTTGCGGGGGTTTAGCTCCTACAATGAGCAGTTCTTC; d_gene: TRBD2; abundance: .; j_gene: TRBJ2-1; v_gene: TRBV28
CDR3aa: CASSLITSPVPYEQYF; CDR3nt: TGTGCCAGCAGTCTTATAACTAGCCCAGTGCCATACGAGCAGTACTTC; d_gene: .; abundance: .; j_gene: TRBJ2-7; v_gene: TRBV6-6
CDR3aa: CASSLDRASMNTEAFF; CDR3nt: TGCGCCAGCAGTTTGGACAGGGCCTCGATGAACACTGAAGCTTTCTTT; d_gene: TRBD1; abundance: .; j_gene: TRBJ1-1; v_gene: TRBV10-1
CDR3aa: CASSRRGSTGELFF; CDR3nt: TGTGCCAGCAGCAGGCGGGGGAGCACCGGGGAGCTGTTTTTT; d_gene: TRBD2; abundance: .; j_gene: TRBJ2-2; v_gene: TRBV7-2
CDR3aa: CASSSDREGEKLFF; CDR3nt: TGCGCCAGCAGCTCCGACAGGGAGGGAGAAAAACTGTTTTTT; d_gene: TRBD1; abundance: .; j_gene: TRBJ1-4; v_gene: TRBV5-1
CDR3aa: CASSSGTGLYQPQHF; CDR3nt: TGTGCCAGCAGCTCCGGGACAGGGTTATATCAGCCCCAGCATTTT; d_gene: TRBD1; abundance: .; j_gene: TRBJ1-5; v_gene: TRBV9
CDR3aa: CASTGITGNEQYF; CDR3nt: TGTGCCAGCACCGGGATCACAGGGAACGAGCAGTACTTC; d_gene: .; abundance: few; j_gene: TRBJ2-7; v_gene: TRBV2
CDR3aa: CASSLVAGFSNQPQHF; CDR3nt: TGTGCCAGCAGCTTAGTCGCAGGGTTTAGCAATCAGCCCCAGCATTTT; d_gene: .; abundance: .; j_gene: TRBJ1-5; v_gene: TRBV7-2
CDR3aa: CASSLVFANRGMDGYTF; CDR3nt: TGTGCCAGCAGCTTAGTCTTTGCCAACCGTGGTATGGATGGCTACACCTTC; d_gene: .; abundance: once; j_gene: TRBJ1-2; v_gene: TRBV11-2
CDR3aa: CASSLATSGGPDTQYF; CDR3nt: TGTGCCAGCAGCTTGGCAACTAGCGGGGGCCCAGATACGCAGTATTTT; d_gene: TRBD2; abundance: .; j_gene: TRBJ2-3; v_gene: TRBV11-3
CDR3aa: CASSSRPIAEKTDTQYF; CDR3nt: TGTGCCAGCAGCTCCCGCCCAATAGCGGAAAAAACAGATACGCAGTATTTT; d_gene: .; abundance: .; j_gene: TRBJ2-3; v_gene: TRBV7-2
CDR3aa: CASSFQKQETQYF; CDR3nt: TGTGCCAGCAGCTTCCAGAAACAAGAGACCCAGTACTTC; d_gene: .; abundance: .; j_gene: TRBJ2-5; v_gene: TRBV5-7
CDR3aa: CASSPRNGGLSTEAFF; CDR3nt: TGTGCCAGCAGCCCCAGAAATGGTGGACTGAGCACTGAAGCTTTCTTT; d_gene: .; abundance: .; j_gene: TRBJ1-1; v_gene: TRBV9
CDR3aa: CASSGGTADSSYEQYF; CDR3nt: TGTGCCAGCAGTGGGGGGACAGCCGATAGTTCCTACGAGCAGTACTTC; d_gene: TRBD1; abundance: .; j_gene: TRBJ2-7; v_gene: TRBV2
CDR3aa: CASSFAQGNYGYTF; CDR3nt: TGTGCCAGCAGCTTCGCACAGGGTAACTATGGCTACACCTTC; d_gene: .; abundance: .; j_gene: TRBJ1-2; v_gene: TRBV7-2
CDR3aa: CAQKNRGLVSNQPQHF; CDR3nt: TGTGCCCAAAAAAACAGGGGGCTGGTTAGCAATCAGCCCCAGCATTTT; d_gene: TRBD1; abundance: .; j_gene: TRBJ1-5; v_gene: TRBV14
CDR3aa: CASSDLGDEQFF; CDR3nt: TGTGCCAGCAGCGATCTGGGGGATGAGCAGTTCTTC; d_gene: .; abundance: .; j_gene: TRBJ2-1; v_gene: TRBV7-9
CDR3aa: CASSWGRGLLDTQYF; CDR3nt: TGTGCCAGCAGTTGGGGTAGGGGACTCCTTGATACGCAGTATTTT; d_gene: .; abundance: .; j_gene: TRBJ2-3; v_gene: TRBV28